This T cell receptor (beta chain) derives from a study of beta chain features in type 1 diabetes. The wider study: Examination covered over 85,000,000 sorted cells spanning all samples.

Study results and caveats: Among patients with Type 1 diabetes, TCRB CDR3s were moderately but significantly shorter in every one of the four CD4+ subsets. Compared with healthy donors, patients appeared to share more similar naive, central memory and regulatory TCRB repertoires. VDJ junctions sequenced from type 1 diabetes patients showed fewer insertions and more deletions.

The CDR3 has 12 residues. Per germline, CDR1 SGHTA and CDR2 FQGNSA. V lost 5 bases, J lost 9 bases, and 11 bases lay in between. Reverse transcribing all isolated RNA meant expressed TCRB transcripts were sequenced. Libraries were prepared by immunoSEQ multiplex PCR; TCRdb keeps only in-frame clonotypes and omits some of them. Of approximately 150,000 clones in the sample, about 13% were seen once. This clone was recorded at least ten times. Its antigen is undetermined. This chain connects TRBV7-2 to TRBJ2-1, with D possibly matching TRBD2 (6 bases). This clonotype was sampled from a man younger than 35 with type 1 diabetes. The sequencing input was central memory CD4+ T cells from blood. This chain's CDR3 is CASSPAEGEQFF. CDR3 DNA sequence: TGTGCCAGCAGCCCGGCGGAGGGTGAGCAGTTCTTC.